The T cell receptor beta chain under discussion was sequenced for a study of response to subunit inactivated influenza vaccine. Study outcomes and limitations: The authors put forward the suggestion that each seasonal influenza vaccination may bring in only a limited number of new T cells.

Via MiXCR, TCRdb re-called the RT-PCR reads, giving one row per CDR3 protein. Found here are about 190,000 distinct CDR3 sequences, roughly 14% of them singletons; the top ten hold roughly 26%. This clonotype was picked up a small number of times. The antigen remains undetermined. This CDR3 contains 19 residues. Looked up from germline, CDR1 is SGHVS and CDR2 is FQNEAQ. The germline V and J ends were trimmed by 3 bases and 0 bases, with 22 bases remaining between them. The source is a man aged 50 to 60 who received an inactivated influenza vaccine. This rearrangement joins TRBV7-8 to TRBJ2-3; no clear D gene. Sequenced material: CD8+ T cells sorted from PBMCs, taken more than 4 days after vaccination. The CDR3 bases are TGTGCCAGCAGCTTTACCGTACCACAGACCCCTGGGAGCACAGATACGCAGTATTTT. This gives the protein CASSFTVPQTPGSTDTQYF.